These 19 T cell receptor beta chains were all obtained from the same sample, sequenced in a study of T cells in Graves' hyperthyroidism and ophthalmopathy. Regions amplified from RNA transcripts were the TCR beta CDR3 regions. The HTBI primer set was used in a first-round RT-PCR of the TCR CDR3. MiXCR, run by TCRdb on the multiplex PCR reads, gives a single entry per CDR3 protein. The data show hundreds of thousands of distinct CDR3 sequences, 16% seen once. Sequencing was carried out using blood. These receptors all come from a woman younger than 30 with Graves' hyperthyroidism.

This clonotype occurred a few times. The CDR3: CASSPPGTRQETQYF. The DNA for the CDR3 is TGTGCCAGCTCCCCGCCCGGGACTAGACAAGAGACCCAGTACTTC. The chain has TRBV18 and TRBJ2-5; TRBD2 matches 8 bases. CDR3 size: 15 residues. The V segment lost 6 bases and the J segment 2 bases; nucleotides outside the gene matches: 8. CDR1 KGHSH and CDR2 LQKENI come from the germline V gene.

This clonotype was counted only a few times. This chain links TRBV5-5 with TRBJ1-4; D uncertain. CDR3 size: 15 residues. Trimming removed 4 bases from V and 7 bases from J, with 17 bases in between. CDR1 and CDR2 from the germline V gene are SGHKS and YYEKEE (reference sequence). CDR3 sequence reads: CASSPPGQLTEKLFF. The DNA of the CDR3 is TGTGCCAGCAGCCCCCCTGGGCAGCTAACTGAAAAACTGTTTTTT.

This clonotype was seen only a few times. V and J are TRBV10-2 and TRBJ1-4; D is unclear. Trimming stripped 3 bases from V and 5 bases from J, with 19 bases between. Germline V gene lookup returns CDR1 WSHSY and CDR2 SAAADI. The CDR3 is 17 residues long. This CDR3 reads CASSDPFLGLDNEKLFF. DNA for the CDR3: TGCGCCAGCAGTGACCCCTTTTTGGGCTTGGACAATGAAAAACTGTTTTTT.

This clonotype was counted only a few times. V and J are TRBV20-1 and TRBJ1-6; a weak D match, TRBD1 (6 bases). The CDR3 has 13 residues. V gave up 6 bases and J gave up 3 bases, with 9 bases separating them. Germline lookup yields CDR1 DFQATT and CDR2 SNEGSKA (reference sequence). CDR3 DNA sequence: TGCAGTGCCGGGACATACTATAATTCACCCCTCCACTTT. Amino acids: CSAGTYYNSPLHF.

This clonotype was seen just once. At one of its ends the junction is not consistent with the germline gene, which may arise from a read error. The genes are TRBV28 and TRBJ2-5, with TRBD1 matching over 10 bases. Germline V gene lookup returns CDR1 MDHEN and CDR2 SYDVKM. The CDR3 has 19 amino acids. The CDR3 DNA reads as TGTGCCAGCAGTTTCTCAGGACAGGGGGGGAATGGGACCAAAGAGACCCAGCACTTC. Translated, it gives CASSFSGQGGNGTKETQHF.

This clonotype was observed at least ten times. The CDR3 loop is CASKGQDRSYEQYF. CDR3 coding DNA: TGTGCCAGCAAAGGACAGGACCGCTCCTACGAGCAGTACTTC. The chain employs TRBV11-3 and TRBJ2-7; 7 bases are a match to TRBD1. The CDR3 extends over 14 amino acids. Germline loops: CDR1 SGHNT, CDR2 YENEEA. V trimming: 7 bases; J trimming: 0 bases; junction bases outside the gene matches: 6.

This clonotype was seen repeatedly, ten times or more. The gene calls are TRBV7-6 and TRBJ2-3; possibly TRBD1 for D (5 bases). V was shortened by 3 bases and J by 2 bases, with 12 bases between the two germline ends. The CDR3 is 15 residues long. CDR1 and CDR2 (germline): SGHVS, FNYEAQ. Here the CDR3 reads CASSLGPGPTDTQYF. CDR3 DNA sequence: TGTGCCAGCAGCTTGGGTCCAGGGCCCACAGATACGCAGTATTTT.

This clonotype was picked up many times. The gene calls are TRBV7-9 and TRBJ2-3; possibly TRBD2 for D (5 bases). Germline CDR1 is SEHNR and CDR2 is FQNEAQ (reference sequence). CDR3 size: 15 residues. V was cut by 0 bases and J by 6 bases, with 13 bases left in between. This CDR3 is CASSLARGKGDTQYF. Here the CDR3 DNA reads TGTGCCAGCAGCTTAGCCCGAGGGAAAGGGGATACGCAGTATTTT. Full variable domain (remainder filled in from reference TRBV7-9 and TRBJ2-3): DTGVSQNPRHKITKRGQNVTFRCDPISEHNRLYWYRQTLGQGPEFLTYFQNEAQLEKSRLLSDRFSAERPKGSFSTLEIQRTEQGDSAMYLCASSLARGKGDTQYFGPGTRLTVL.

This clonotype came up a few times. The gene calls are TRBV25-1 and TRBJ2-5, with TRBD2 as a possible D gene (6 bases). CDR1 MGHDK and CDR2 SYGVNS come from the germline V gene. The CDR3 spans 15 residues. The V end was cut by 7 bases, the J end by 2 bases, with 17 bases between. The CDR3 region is CASNSGSVSQETQYF. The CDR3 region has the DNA TGTGCCAGCAACAGCGGGTCGGTATCACAAGAGACCCAGTACTTC.

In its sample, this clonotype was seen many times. Here the CDR3 reads CSASLPNTEAFF. The CDR3 bases are TGCAGTGCTAGCCTTCCGAACACTGAAGCTTTCTTT. The V call is TRBV20-1, the J call TRBJ1-1, with D unclear. The CDR3 consists of 12 residues. Deletions cut 3 bases from V and 1 base from J, with 6 bases between. Germline CDR1 reads DFQATT; CDR2 reads SNEGSKA (reference sequence).

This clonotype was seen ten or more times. DNA of the CDR3: TGTGCCAGCAGCTCGCAGGGGGGGGGCATTCAGTACTTC. Its protein is CASSSQGGGIQYF. The chain joins TRBV7-2 to TRBJ2-4, with D perhaps assigned TRBD1 or TRBD2 (7 bases each). The CDR3 spans 13 residues. V was shortened by 4 bases and J by 9 bases, with 13 bases between the two germline ends. CDR1 is SGHTA and CDR2 is FQGNSA in the germline V gene.

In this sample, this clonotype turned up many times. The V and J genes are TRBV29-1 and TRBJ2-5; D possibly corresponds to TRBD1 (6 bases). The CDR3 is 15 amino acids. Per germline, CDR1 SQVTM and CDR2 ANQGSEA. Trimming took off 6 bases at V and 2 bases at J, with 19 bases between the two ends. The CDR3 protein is CSVLGRDTEQETQYF. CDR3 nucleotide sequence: TGCAGCGTGTTGGGTCGGGACACGGAGCAAGAGACCCAGTACTTC.

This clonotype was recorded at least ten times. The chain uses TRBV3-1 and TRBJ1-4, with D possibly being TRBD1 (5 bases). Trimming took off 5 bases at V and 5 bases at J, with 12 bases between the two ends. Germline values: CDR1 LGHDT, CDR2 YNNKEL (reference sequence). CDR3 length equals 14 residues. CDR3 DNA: TGTGCCAGCAGCGACTCGGGGCAGAATGAAAAACTGTTTTTT. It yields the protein CASSDSGQNEKLFF.

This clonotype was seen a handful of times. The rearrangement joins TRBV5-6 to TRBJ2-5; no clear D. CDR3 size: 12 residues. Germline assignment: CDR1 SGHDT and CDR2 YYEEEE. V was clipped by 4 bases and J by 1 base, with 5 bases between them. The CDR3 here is CASSRIQETQYF. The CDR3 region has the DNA TGTGCCAGCAGCCGCATCCAAGAGACCCAGTACTTC.

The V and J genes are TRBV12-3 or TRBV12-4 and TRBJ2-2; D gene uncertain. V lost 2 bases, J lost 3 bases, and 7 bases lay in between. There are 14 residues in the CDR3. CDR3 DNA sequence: TGTGCCAGCAGTTTACGGGTTCACACCGGGGAGCTGTTTTTT. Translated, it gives CASSLRVHTGELFF.

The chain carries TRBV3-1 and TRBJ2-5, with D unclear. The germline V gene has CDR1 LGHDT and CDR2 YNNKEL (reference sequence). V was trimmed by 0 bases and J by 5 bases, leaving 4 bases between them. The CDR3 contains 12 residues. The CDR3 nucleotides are TGTGCCAGCAGCCAAGATAGCGAGACCCAGTACTTC. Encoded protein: CASSQDSETQYF.

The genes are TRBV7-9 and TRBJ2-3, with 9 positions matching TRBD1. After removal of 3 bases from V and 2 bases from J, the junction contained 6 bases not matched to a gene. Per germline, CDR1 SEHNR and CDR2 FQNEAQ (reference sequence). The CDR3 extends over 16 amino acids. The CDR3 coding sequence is TGTGCCAGCAGCTTCCGGACAGGGGAGGACACAGATACGCAGTATTTT. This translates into CASSFRTGEDTDTQYF.

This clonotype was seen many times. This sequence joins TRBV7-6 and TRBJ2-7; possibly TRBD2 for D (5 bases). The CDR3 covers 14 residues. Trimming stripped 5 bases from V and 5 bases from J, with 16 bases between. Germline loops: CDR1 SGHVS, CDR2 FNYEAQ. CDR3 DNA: TGTGCCAGCAGCCCAAGGGAGTCCGTCCACGAGCAGTACTTC. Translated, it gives CASSPRESVHEQYF.

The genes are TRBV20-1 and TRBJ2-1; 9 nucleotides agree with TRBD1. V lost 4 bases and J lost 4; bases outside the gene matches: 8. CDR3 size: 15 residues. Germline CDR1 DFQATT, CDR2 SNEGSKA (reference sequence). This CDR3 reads CSANTGGIRYNEQFF. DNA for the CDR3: TGCAGTGCTAATACAGGGGGCATTAGGTACAATGAGCAGTTCTTC.